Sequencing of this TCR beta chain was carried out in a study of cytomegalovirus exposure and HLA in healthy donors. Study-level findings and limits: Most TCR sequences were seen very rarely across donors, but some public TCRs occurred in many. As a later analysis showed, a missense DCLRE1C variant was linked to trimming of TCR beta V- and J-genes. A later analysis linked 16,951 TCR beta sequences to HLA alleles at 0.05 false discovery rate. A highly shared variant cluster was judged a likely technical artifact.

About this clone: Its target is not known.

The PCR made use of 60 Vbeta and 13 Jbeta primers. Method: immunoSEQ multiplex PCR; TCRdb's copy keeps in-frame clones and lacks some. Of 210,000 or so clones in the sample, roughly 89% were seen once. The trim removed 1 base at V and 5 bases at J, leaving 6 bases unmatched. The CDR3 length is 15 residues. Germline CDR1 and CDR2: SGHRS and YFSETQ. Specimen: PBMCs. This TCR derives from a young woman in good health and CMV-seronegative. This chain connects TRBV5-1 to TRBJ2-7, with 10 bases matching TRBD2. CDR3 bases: TGCGCCAGCAGCTTGTCGAGCGGGAGGGCCAACGAGCAGTACTTC. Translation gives CASSLSSGRANEQYF. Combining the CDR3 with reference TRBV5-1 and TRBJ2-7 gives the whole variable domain KAGVTQTPRYLIKTRGQQVTLSCSPISGHRSVSWYQQTPGQGLQFLFEYFSETQRNKGNFPGRFSGRQFSNSRSEMNVSTLELGDSALYLCASSLSSGRANEQYFGPGTRLTVT.